Shown below are 23 T cell receptor beta chains from a single sample sequenced in a study of cytomegalovirus exposure and HLA in healthy donors. PCR employed 60 Vbeta and 13 Jbeta primers. Generated by immunoSEQ multiplex PCR, the TCRdb table keeps only in-frame clones and is missing some. The data contain approximately 240,000 clones, 70% to 85% of them singletons. The source material was PBMCs. These receptor sequences come from a woman aged 55-69 years in good health and CMV-seropositive.

The chain carries TRBV5-5 and TRBJ1-6; TRBD1 agrees at 10 bases. Looked up from germline, CDR1 is SGHKS and CDR2 is YYEKEE (reference sequence). This CDR3 has 16 amino acids. V shed 7 bases, J shed 3 bases, and the junction held 7 bases outside the gene matches. CDR3 amino acids: CASQGTGAIYNSPLHF. The CDR3 DNA follows: TGTGCCAGCCAAGGGACAGGGGCAATCTATAATTCACCCCTCCACTTT.

This clone was counted once. Different DNA sequences within this sample yield the same CDR3. The CDR3: CSVGQGHGYTF. CDR3 DNA sequence: TGCAGCGTTGGACAGGGTCATGGCTACACCTTC. V and J are TRBV29-1 and TRBJ1-2, with 7 bases fitting TRBD1. Per the germline V gene, CDR1 is SQVTM and CDR2 is ANQGSEA. This CDR3 has 11 residues. Trimming cost V 4 bases and J 6 bases; bases outside gene matches: 2.

This clone appeared once. In DNA form, the CDR3 reads TGTGCCACCAGCAGAGCAGGACAGGGGGGATTTCAGTACTTC. Its translation: CATSRAGQGGFQYF. The V and J genes are TRBV15 and TRBJ2-4; 10 positions match TRBD1. The CDR3 covers 14 residues. Per germline, CDR1 LNHNV and CDR2 YYDKDF (reference sequence). Germline trimming cut 1 base from V and 11 bases from J; bases unmatched to any gene: 5. The full variable domain, in which reference TRBV15 and TRBJ2-4 provide the parts outside the CDR3, is DAMVIQNPRYQVTQFGKPVTLSCSQTLNHNVMYWYQQKSSQAPKLLFHYYDKDFNNEADTPDNFQSRRPNTSFCFLDIRSPGLGDTAMYLCATSRAGQGGFQYFGAGTRLSVL.

The chain links TRBV27 to TRBJ1-2; 7 bases line up with TRBD1. Germline-derived CDR1 and CDR2 are MNHEY and SMNVEV (reference sequence). The CDR3 has 13 amino acids. The V and J ends lost 5 bases and 7 bases, in that order; junction bases with no gene match: 7. CDR3: CASSAQGIGGYTF. The CDR3 DNA sequence: TGTGCCAGCAGTGCACAGGGGATCGGTGGCTACACCTTC.

The rearrangement uses TRBV4-1 and TRBJ1-2; no definite D call. CDR1 MGHRA and CDR2 YSYEKL come from the germline V gene. This CDR3 contains 15 residues. V was trimmed by 5 bases and J by 3 bases, leaving 16 bases between them. The CDR3 sequence: CASSEGRTQHYGYTF. In nucleotides, the CDR3 is TGCGCCAGCAGCGAAGGGAGAACCCAGCACTATGGCTACACCTTC.

This chain joins TRBV2 and TRBJ1-2; 9 positions agree with TRBD1. CDR3 length: 15 amino acids. J was trimmed by 3 bases and V by 4 bases; bases with no gene match: 6. In germline, CDR1 is SNHLY, CDR2 FYNNEI. Here the CDR3 reads CASSVDRGSDYGYTF. The CDR3 DNA is TGTGCCAGCAGTGTGGACAGGGGCTCCGACTATGGCTACACCTTC.

The chain couples TRBV7-9 to TRBJ2-7, with D maybe TRBD1 (5 bases). The ends were cut back, 6 bases at V and 2 bases at J, with 14 bases in the middle. The V gene's germline CDR1 is SEHNR and CDR2 FQNEAQ (reference sequence). The CDR3 runs to 14 residues. CDR3 DNA sequence: TGTGCCAGCAGTACAGGCGCTCAAGCCTACGAGCAGTACTTC. Encoded protein: CASSTGAQAYEQYF.

The gene calls are TRBV4-2 and TRBJ2-3, with a possible D match to TRBD2 (7 bases). Trimming left V 2 bases short and J 2 bases short, with 20 bases between. The CDR3 consists of 18 residues. Germline CDR1 and CDR2: LGHNA and YNFKEQ. The CDR3 nucleotides are TGTGCCAGCAGCCAACACCTCAGGGGCGGGGGCCCCACAGATACGCAGTATTTT. Encoded protein: CASSQHLRGGGPTDTQYF.

This chain links TRBV2 with TRBJ1-4; possibly TRBD1 for D (5 bases). The CDR3 sequence is 14 residues long. The V gene lost 8 bases and the J gene lost 2 bases, with 12 bases spanning the gap. Germline V CDR1 and CDR2: SNHLY, FYNNEI. The chain's CDR3 is CASAGGSTNEKLFF. The CDR3 coding sequence is TGTGCCAGCGCCGGGGGATCCACTAATGAAAAACTGTTTTTT.

The rearrangement uses TRBV12-5 and TRBJ2-1, with TRBD2 matching 10 bases. V gave up 2 bases and J gave up 8 bases; unmatched junction bases: 15. There are 18 residues in the CDR3. Germline V lookup: CDR1 LGHNT, CDR2 FRNRAP. The chain's CDR3 is CASGLPQAGGQLKDEQFF. As DNA, the CDR3 is TGTGCTAGTGGTTTGCCCCAAGCGGGAGGGCAGTTAAAAGATGAGCAGTTCTTC. The entire variable domain, with the rest obtained from reference TRBV12-5 and TRBJ2-1, is as follows: DARVTQTPRHKVTEMGQEVTMRCQPILGHNTVFWYRQTMMQGLELLAYFRNRAPLDDSGMPKDRFSAEMPDATLATLKIQPSEPRDSAVYFCASGLPQAGGQLKDEQFFGPGTRLTVL.

In this sample, this clone turned up a few times. This chain joins TRBV7-9 and TRBJ2-3; 7 nucleotides line up with TRBD1. Unmatched junction bases numbered 5, after V lost 4 bases and J lost 4 bases. CDR3 length: 14 residues. The germline V gene encodes CDR1 SEHNR and CDR2 FQNEAQ (reference sequence). The CDR3 DNA reads as TGTGCCAGCAGCTGGAGGCAGGGGGCAGATACGCAGTATTTT. Its protein is CASSWRQGADTQYF.

The chain couples TRBV10-3 to TRBJ1-2; the match to TRBD1 covers 9 bases. The V gene's germline CDR1 is ENHRY and CDR2 SYGVKD. The CDR3 length is 14 residues. V was pared by 0 bases and J by 8 bases, with 4 bases of the junction left unmatched. This CDR3 reads CAISESGQGYGYTF. In nucleotides, the CDR3 is TGTGCCATCAGTGAGTCGGGACAGGGATACGGCTACACCTTC.

Here the CDR3 reads CASSHSGQGVYGYTF. The CDR3 region has the DNA TGCGCCAGCAGCCATTCGGGACAGGGGGTCTATGGCTACACCTTC. The chain has TRBV4-1 and TRBJ1-2, with 11 bases identical to TRBD1. The V gene's germline CDR1 is MGHRA and CDR2 YSYEKL. The J segment lost 4 bases and the V segment lost 3 bases, leaving 4 bases of the junction unmatched. The CDR3 consists of 15 residues.

In its sample, this clone was seen a few times. This chain links TRBV19 with TRBJ2-1; 8 bases agree with TRBD1. Germline CDR1 and CDR2: LNHDA and SQIVND (reference sequence). There are 14 residues in the CDR3. After removal of 6 bases from V and 6 bases from J, the junction contained 7 bases not matched to a gene. CDR3 in amino acids: CASSSRTGINEQFF. CDR3 coding DNA: TGTGCCAGTAGCAGTAGGACAGGGATCAATGAGCAGTTCTTC.

This rearrangement joins TRBV5-1 to TRBJ1-3; D might be TRBD1 (5 bases). The CDR3 spans 15 residues. Germline V gene data show CDR1 as SGHRS and CDR2 as YFSETQ. The germline V and J ends were trimmed by 4 bases and 8 bases, with 19 bases remaining between them. The CDR3 region has the DNA TGCGCCAGCAGCCCCGCCGGGCAGGGTGAGGACACCATATATTTT. Translating it yields CASSPAGQGEDTIYF.

This chain connects TRBV9 to TRBJ1-3; possible D gene TRBD1, 6 bases. V lost 4 bases, J lost 3 bases, and 14 bases lay in between. The germline V gene encodes CDR1 SGDLS and CDR2 YYNGEE. This CDR3 region has 15 residues. CDR3 sequence: CASSPQGVGGNTIYF. The CDR3, as DNA: TGTGCCAGCAGCCCACAGGGTGTGGGTGGAAACACCATATATTTT.

This chain connects TRBV7-6 to TRBJ1-5, with 7 bases that match TRBD1. CDR3 length: 16 residues. Per germline, CDR1 SGHVS and CDR2 FNYEAQ. Germline trimming cut 1 base from V and 6 bases from J; bases unmatched to any gene: 9. DNA for the CDR3: TGTGCCAGCAGCTTAGGTTGGCAGGGGGAGATTCAGCCCCAGCATTTT. It translates to CASSLGWQGEIQPQHF. Variable domain in full (rest from reference TRBV7-6 and TRBJ1-5): GAGVSQSPRYKVTKRGQDVALRCDPISGHVSLYWYRQALGQGPEFLTYFNYEAQQDKSGLPNDRFSAERPEGSISTLTIQRTEQRDSAMYRCASSLGWQGEIQPQHFGDGTRLSIL.

This sequence joins TRBV10-2 and TRBJ2-5, with D possibly matching TRBD2 (7 bases). CDR3 size: 14 residues. Germline V CDR1 and CDR2: WSHSY, SAAADI. V lost 8 bases and J 7 bases, leaving 20 bases between the germline ends. The DNA for the CDR3 is TGCGCCAGCGGGGGGGCGGGGGCGGGGAGGACCCAGTACTTC. It codes for CASGGAGAGRTQYF.

J is TRBJ2-3 and V is TRBV28; a weak D match, TRBD2 (6 bases). Trimming left V 4 bases short and J 0 bases short, with 17 bases between. Germline values: CDR1 MDHEN, CDR2 SYDVKM. The CDR3 consists of 17 residues. Here the CDR3 reads CASSSLEGRGSTDTQYF. CDR3 sequence (DNA): TGTGCCAGCAGTTCTCTGGAGGGGCGAGGGAGCACAGATACGCAGTATTTT.

This clone has just a few counts. The chain links TRBV4-1 to TRBJ1-3, with 8 bases matching TRBD1. V lost 4 bases to trimming and J lost 0 bases; unmatched junction nucleotides: 8. The CDR3 contains 17 residues. The germline CDR1 and CDR2 sequences are MGHRA and YSYEKL. The DNA of the CDR3 is TGCGCCAGCAGCCTAGGACAGGGCCCACTCTCTGGAAACACCATATATTTT. Translation: CASSLGQGPLSGNTIYF.

This clone was seen a handful of times. CDR3 sequence: CASSLTGTSYTGELFF. The CDR3 DNA reads TGTGCCAGCAGCTTAACTGGGACTAGCTACACCGGGGAGCTGTTTTTT. The rearrangement joins TRBV7-3 to TRBJ2-2; TRBD2 matches 9 bases. CDR1 SGHTA and CDR2 FQGTGA come from the germline V gene. This CDR3 comprises 16 residues. With 0 bases clipped from V and 3 bases from J, the junction kept 2 bases outside the gene matches.

This clone was observed a handful of times. The rearrangement joins TRBV5-1 to TRBJ2-1; 7 bases are shared with TRBD1. The CDR3 has 15 residues. With 2 bases clipped from V and 1 base from J, the junction kept 3 bases outside the gene matches. CDR1 and CDR2 (germline): SGHRS, YFSETQ. The CDR3 region has the DNA TGCGCCAGCAGCTTAGGGACAGCATCCTACAATGAGCAGTTCTTC. As protein: CASSLGTASYNEQFF.

This sequence joins TRBV5-1 and TRBJ1-1; 7 bases match TRBD1. The germline gives CDR1 SGHRS, CDR2 YFSETQ. Trimming removed 2 bases from V and 0 bases from J; junction bases left unmatched: 13. This CDR3 has 18 amino acids. The CDR3 protein is CASSLQPGQRDLNTEAFF. CDR3 nucleotide sequence: TGCGCCAGCAGCTTACAACCGGGACAGCGTGACCTGAACACTGAAGCTTTCTTT.